This TCR beta chain was found in a study of T cell responses to AZD1222 COVID-19 vaccine. Points from the study as a whole: Sampling that yielded the repertoires occurred only after the peak T cell response. Seropositive AZD1222 recipients at baseline numbered only six or seven. It should be noted that donors were predominantly white British and more often female, and clonal diversity was possibly underestimated.

Assay: immunoSEQ multiplex PCR; the TCRdb copy retains only in-frame clones and omits some. The profile shows 33,000 or so clones, 85% to 90% of them singletons. Of note for this clone: The target antigen is unknown.

Recipients boosted at about 4 weeks or about 12 weeks are pooled. This sample comprised peripheral blood, obtained 28 days after the second AZD1222 dose. The sequence came from an adult who received the AZD1222 COVID-19 vaccine.

CDR3 residues: CASSPLGTGIGNTIYF. The CDR3 DNA follows: TGTGCCAGCAGTCCATTAGGGACAGGGATAGGAAACACCATATATTTT. V gene TRBV2 combines with J gene TRBJ1-3; 9 bases map to TRBD1. In germline, CDR1 is SNHLY, CDR2 FYNNEI. V lost 5 bases to trimming and J lost 4 bases; unmatched junction nucleotides: 9. The CDR3 loop spans 16 amino acids.